The 30 T cell receptor beta chains given below trace back to one sample, sequenced in a study of T-cell reconstitution after alpha-beta-depleted transplantation in children. Unique molecular identifiers were incorporated during preparation of the TCRbeta library. TCRdb fed the PCR reads into MiXCR, producing one record per CDR3 protein. The sample lists hundreds of thousands of distinct CDR3 sequences, over 15% occurring once. The source was PBMCs from the stem cell graft donor, collected from the stem cell graft. These receptors all stem from a human donor who donated a stem cell graft to a child with acute myeloid leukemia.

There are a few counts of this clonotype. The J gene is TRBJ1-3, the V gene TRBV7-2, with D perhaps TRBD1 (6 bases). The CDR3 totals 15 residues. CDR1 SGHTA and CDR2 FQGNSA come from the germline V gene. V shed 3 bases and J shed 4 bases, with 13 bases lying between them. CDR3 nucleotide sequence: TGTGCCAGCAGCTTCGGTGGGACAAGGGGAAACACCATATATTTT. Its protein is CASSFGGTRGNTIYF.

About this clonotype itself: This may come from a read error, since a much larger clone is one base off. This sequence joins TRBV5-8 and TRBJ2-7; D not resolved. Germline V CDR1 and CDR2: SGHTS, YDEGEE. Deletions cut 4 bases from V and 5 bases from J, with 16 bases between. The CDR3 length is 14 residues. In DNA form, the CDR3 reads TGTGCCAGCAGCCCTATCTGGGCAGGTGACGAGCAGTACTTC. Protein sequence: CASSPIWAGDEQYF.

This clonotype has just a few counts. It is unclear where the CDR3 begins or ends on the DNA, so no DNA is shown, and the CDR3 is as TCRdb lists it. The chain carries TRBV12-2 and TRBJ1-3; the table assigns TRBD1, which was not confirmed against the DNA. TRBV12-2 is deemed a pseudogene. The CDR3 length equals 11 residues, ends included. The CDR3 loop is CGVGAGNTIYF.

The genes are TRBV5-5 and TRBJ2-7; 7 bases match TRBD1. J gave up 0 bases and V 6 bases, and 12 bases lay outside the gene matches. From germline, CDR1 is SGHKS and CDR2 YYEKEE (reference sequence). The CDR3 has 16 residues. CDR3 DNA: TGTGCCAGCACCTCAATCGGGGACAGCTTCTCCTACGAGCAGTACTTC. Translated: CASTSIGDSFSYEQYF.

This clonotype has ten or more counts. The V gene is TRBV7-2, the J gene TRBJ2-1, with 7 positions matching TRBD2. J lost 6 bases, V lost 0 bases, and 11 bases had no gene match. CDR1 SGHTA and CDR2 FQGNSA come from the germline V gene. The CDR3 sequence is 17 residues long. CDR3 sequence reads: CASSLAVAGYSVNEQFF. CDR3 bases: TGTGCCAGCAGCTTAGCCGTAGCGGGTTACTCGGTCAATGAGCAGTTCTTC.

Worth noting for this clonotype: A read error may explain this, as a much larger clone is one base away. This chain joins TRBV29-1 and TRBJ2-7; D perhaps matches TRBD1 (6 bases). Per germline, CDR1 SQVTM and CDR2 ANQGSEA. CDR3 length equals 13 residues. The CDR3 reads CSVRNRETYEQHF. CDR3 bases: TGCAGCGTTAGGAACAGGGAAACCTACGAGCAGCACTTC.

This clonotype appeared many times. CDR3 DNA sequence: TGCAGTGCTAGCGAGGGACTCCGCCAAGAGACCCAGTACTTC. It is translated as CSASEGLRQETQYF. The chain is built from TRBV20-1 and TRBJ2-5; a weak D match, TRBD2 (6 bases). The germline gives CDR1 DFQATT, CDR2 SNEGSKA (reference sequence). The V end was cut by 3 bases, the J end by 1 base, with 12 bases between. The CDR3 totals 14 residues.

In this sample, this clonotype turned up a few times. The chain links TRBV5-6 to TRBJ2-1; 7 bases match TRBD2. CDR1 and CDR2 from the germline V gene are SGHDT and YYEEEE. J gave up 8 bases and V 0 bases, and 5 bases lay outside the gene matches. The CDR3 is made up of 14 amino acids. CDR3 region: CASSLGASGDEQFF. The CDR3 DNA follows: TGTGCCAGCAGCTTGGGGGCTAGCGGAGATGAGCAGTTCTTC.

A few counts support this clonotype. The chain links TRBV12-3 or TRBV12-4 to TRBJ2-3; 9 nucleotides agree with TRBD2. The CDR3 spans 15 residues. With V trimmed by 2 bases and J by 4 bases, 4 bases remained unmatched. The DNA for the CDR3 is TGTGCCAGCAGTTTAAGCGGGGGGCCCTCAGATACGCAGTATTTT. Translation: CASSLSGGPSDTQYF.

This chain's CDR3 is CASSPGGDLTGELFF. CDR3 in DNA: TGTGCCAGCAGCCCCGGGGGTGACCTCACCGGGGAGCTGTTTTTT. The chain recombines TRBV7-8 with TRBJ2-2; D may be TRBD2 (6 bases). The germline V gene encodes CDR1 SGHVS and CDR2 FQNEAQ. V was shortened by 5 bases and J by 4 bases, with 14 bases between the two germline ends. The CDR3 has 15 amino acids.

This clonotype occurred a few times. This chain connects TRBV2 to TRBJ2-6; maybe TRBD1 (6 bases). Trimming cost V 4 bases and J 1 base, with 8 bases left between them. The CDR3 loop spans 15 amino acids. The germline V gene encodes CDR1 SNHLY and CDR2 FYNNEI. Written as DNA, the CDR3 is TGTGCCAGCAGTGCAACAGGGTCTGGGGCCAACGTCCTGACTTTC. Its protein is CASSATGSGANVLTF.

This clonotype was seen only a few times. The rearrangement links TRBV7-9 to TRBJ1-2; maybe TRBD1 (6 bases). Per germline, CDR1 SEHNR and CDR2 FQNEAQ (reference sequence). The CDR3 spans 14 residues. The V gene lost 3 bases and the J gene lost 4 bases, with 12 bases spanning the gap. The chain's CDR3 is CASSFETGFYGYTF. Here the CDR3 DNA reads TGTGCCAGCAGCTTCGAAACAGGGTTCTATGGCTACACCTTC.

This clonotype was observed many times. The chain uses TRBV20-1 and TRBJ2-3; D unclear. This CDR3 is built from 15 residues. V gave up 0 bases and J gave up 5 bases, with 15 bases separating them. CDR1 is DFQATT, CDR2 SNEGSKA, per germline (reference sequence). CDR3 protein: CSARDWSSPQDTQYF. The CDR3 DNA follows: TGCAGTGCTAGAGATTGGAGCAGTCCCCAAGATACGCAGTATTTT.

A few counts support this clonotype. The V call is TRBV5-1, the J call TRBJ1-2; D is possibly TRBD1 (5 bases). V lost 0 bases and J lost 4, with 16 bases in between. Germline CDR1 reads SGHRS; CDR2 reads YFSETQ. The CDR3 has 16 amino acids. CDR3 sequence reads: CASSLGSPGTRYGYTF. CDR3 nucleotides: TGCGCCAGCAGCTTGGGCTCTCCCGGGACCCGCTATGGCTACACCTTC. Complete variable domain (other parts from reference TRBV5-1 and TRBJ1-2): KAGVTQTPRYLIKTRGQQVTLSCSPISGHRSVSWYQQTPGQGLQFLFEYFSETQRNKGNFPGRFSGRQFSNSRSEMNVSTLELGDSALYLCASSLGSPGTRYGYTFGSGTRLTVV.

This clonotype has ten or more counts. The J gene is TRBJ2-7, the V gene TRBV12-3 or TRBV12-4; D uncertain. The CDR3 contains 13 residues. V lost 1 base and J lost 0, with 4 bases in between. Written as DNA, the CDR3 is TGTGCCAGCAGTTTAGGCATCTCCTACGAGCAGTACTTC. Residues: CASSLGISYEQYF.

This clonotype was seen a few times. J is TRBJ2-1 and V is TRBV5-1, with D perhaps given as TRBD1 or TRBD2 (7 bases each). CDR3 length: 15 amino acids. From germline, CDR1 is SGHRS and CDR2 YFSETQ. Trimming left V 0 bases short and J 7 bases short, with 14 bases between. The CDR3 loop reads CASSLGLQGGNEQFF. In DNA form, the CDR3 reads TGCGCCAGCAGCTTGGGTTTGCAGGGGGGGAATGAGCAGTTCTTC.

This clonotype has at least ten counts. The J gene is TRBJ2-2, the V gene TRBV4-2, with D tentatively TRBD1 or TRBD2 (5 bases each). The CDR3 is 15 amino acids. CDR1 is LGHNA, CDR2 YNFKEQ, per germline. Trimming took 0 bases from V and 6 from J, leaving 11 bases between them. The CDR3 reads CASSQDSMGAGELFF. The CDR3 bases are TGTGCCAGCAGCCAAGATTCCATGGGGGCCGGGGAGCTGTTTTTT.

The chain carries TRBV19 and TRBJ2-7; 7 bases line up with TRBD2. Germline V lookup: CDR1 LNHDA, CDR2 SQIVND (reference sequence). After removal of 5 bases from V and 4 bases from J, the junction contained 8 bases not matched to a gene. The CDR3 loop spans 14 amino acids. The CDR3 region has the DNA TGTGCCAGTAGTCACGGGAGGTCGAGTTACGAGCAGTACTTC. Residues: CASSHGRSSYEQYF.

The chain links TRBV12-3 or TRBV12-4 to TRBJ1-2, with D possibly TRBD1 on 6 matching bases. This CDR3 is 14 amino acids long. The V and J ends lost 7 bases and 11 bases respectively, with 23 bases between them. The CDR3 region has the DNA TGTGCCAGCACCACCACAGAACAGGGAAATCGGTACACCTTC. It codes for CASTTTEQGNRYTF.

This clonotype was counted ten times or more. The chain carries TRBV10-3 and TRBJ2-7; D might be TRBD2 (5 bases). Germline V gives CDR1 ENHRY, CDR2 SYGVKD. The CDR3 loop spans 13 amino acids. Deletions cut 8 bases from V and 0 bases from J, with 11 bases between. Here the CDR3 DNA reads TGTGCCATCGGGCTAGAGGGCTCCTACGAGCAGTACTTC. Translation: CAIGLEGSYEQYF.

As concerns this clonotype: Possible read error: a much larger clone is one base away. The chain joins TRBV7-2 to TRBJ1-5; 7 bases are a match to TRBD1. CDR3 length: 14 residues. Germline CDR1 reads SGHTA; CDR2 reads FQGNSA. The CDR3 region has the DNA TGTGCCAGCAGCCCGACAGGGACCGGTCAGCACCAGCATTTT. Encoded protein: CASSPTGTGQHQHF.

This clonotype was counted many times. V gene TRBV29-1 combines with J gene TRBJ1-2; D is possibly TRBD1 (5 bases). The CDR3 runs to 14 residues. V shed 0 bases and J shed 2 bases, with 10 bases lying between them. Per germline, CDR1 SQVTM and CDR2 ANQGSEA. Here the CDR3 reads CSVEDRGENYGYTF. CDR3 nucleotide sequence: TGCAGCGTTGAAGATCGGGGGGAAAACTATGGCTACACCTTC.

This clonotype was observed a few times. The chain has TRBV15 and TRBJ2-5, with 9 bases that match TRBD2. The J segment lost 3 bases and the V segment lost 1 base, leaving 9 bases of the junction unmatched. This CDR3 comprises 17 residues. Germline V gives CDR1 LNHNV, CDR2 YYDKDF (reference sequence). The CDR3 protein is CATSRVSPLAGKETQYF. The CDR3 DNA reads as TGTGCCACCAGCAGAGTCTCCCCGCTAGCGGGAAAAGAGACCCAGTACTTC.

Of note for this clonotype: A read error may produce the germline difference seen at one junction end. This chain connects TRBV6-4 to TRBJ1-5; no reliable D call. CDR1 is MRHNA and CDR2 is SNTAGT in the germline V gene. The CDR3 consists of 13 residues. The CDR3 DNA is TGTGCCAGCAGTGTGTCTCCGGATCAGGCCCAGCATTTT. The encoded protein is CASSVSPDQAQHF.

As to this clonotype: At one end the junction does not follow the germline gene, possibly because of a read error. The rearrangement links TRBV20-1 to TRBJ2-5; 8 positions match TRBD2. CDR1 and CDR2 (germline): DFQATT, SNEGSKA (reference sequence). The CDR3 is made up of 17 amino acids. The CDR3 region is CCASPLGGGRGEETQYF. CDR3 bases: TGCTGTGCTAGCCCTCTCGGGGGGGGGCGAGGGGAAGAGACCCAGTACTTC.

This clonotype was observed a few times. The chain is built from TRBV20-1 and TRBJ2-1; D not certain. CDR3 length: 14 amino acids. Trimming cost V 6 bases and J 0 bases, with 12 bases left between them. Looked up from germline, CDR1 is DFQATT and CDR2 is SNEGSKA (reference sequence). The CDR3, as DNA: TGCAGTGCCTCCGAGGTAAACTCCTACAATGAGCAGTTCTTC. Translation gives CSASEVNSYNEQFF.

This clonotype was picked up a small number of times. The J gene is TRBJ2-2, the V gene TRBV4-1; TRBD2 aligns across 11 bases. This CDR3 contains 18 residues. V lost 3 bases, J lost 7 bases, and 13 bases stayed unmatched. Germline V gene lookup returns CDR1 MGHRA and CDR2 YSYEKL. The CDR3 reads CASSQELAGASVDGELFF. For the CDR3, the DNA is TGCGCCAGCAGCCAGGAACTAGCGGGGGCCAGTGTTGACGGGGAGCTGTTTTTT.

This clonotype has ten or more counts. This rearrangement joins TRBV12-3 or TRBV12-4 to TRBJ2-5; a possible D gene is TRBD1 (5 bases). The V and J ends lost 0 bases and 2 bases respectively, with 10 bases between them. This CDR3 spans 15 amino acids. DNA of the CDR3: TGTGCCAGCAGTTTAGCCCCGACAGTACAAGAGACCCAGTACTTC. It specifies CASSLAPTVQETQYF.

The genes are TRBV30 and TRBJ2-7; no firm D call. CDR1 GTSNPN and CDR2 SVGIG come from the germline V gene (reference sequence). Trimming removed 0 bases from V and 2 bases from J, with 5 bases in between. CDR3 length: 12 residues. The CDR3 is CAWSVQTYEQYF. DNA of the CDR3: TGTGCCTGGAGTGTACAAACCTACGAGCAGTACTTC.

At least ten counts were recorded for this clonotype. V gene TRBV15 combines with J gene TRBJ2-1; no clear D. The germline V gene has CDR1 LNHNV and CDR2 YYDKDF (reference sequence). Deletions cut 0 bases from V and 8 bases from J, with 8 bases between. This CDR3 region has 13 residues. For the CDR3, the DNA is TGTGCCACCAGCAGAGATTTGGATCATGAGCAGTTCTTC. Protein sequence: CATSRDLDHEQFF. Drawing the rest from reference TRBV15 and TRBJ2-1, the complete variable domain is DAMVIQNPRYQVTQFGKPVTLSCSQTLNHNVMYWYQQKSSQAPKLLFHYYDKDFNNEADTPDNFQSRRPNTSFCFLDIRSPGLGDTAMYLCATSRDLDHEQFFGPGTRLTVL.